The source of this T cell receptor (beta chain) is a study of TIL therapy for anti-PD-1-resistant metastatic lung cancer. Study as a whole: Tumors were harvested before any PD-1/PD-L1 blockade. Median tumor mutation burden was 1.5 mutations per megabase.

Trimming removed 5 bases from V and 5 bases from J, with 12 bases in between. Per the germline V gene, CDR1 is SGHAT and CDR2 is FQNNGV. The CDR3 has 13 residues. Indicated time point: pre-treatment sample, taken before nivolumab and TIL therapy. Adults with stage 4 NSCLC were enrolled in a phase I trial. Sequencing used immunoSEQ v3. Method: immunoSEQ multiplex PCR; TCRdb's copy keeps in-frame clones and lacks some. The table lists around 30,000 clones, about 79% of them singletons. The chain carries TRBV11-2 and TRBJ2-5, with D perhaps matching TRBD2 (6 bases). Sequenced material: blood, taken at baseline. The receptor's source is a woman aged 25-85 years with non-small cell lung cancer. CDR3 sequence (DNA): TGTGCCAGCAGCATTGGGGCGGGGGAGACCCAGTACTTC. This gives the protein CASSIGAGETQYF. Full variable domain (outside the CDR3, taken from reference TRBV11-2 and TRBJ2-5): EAGVAQSPRYKIIEKRQSVAFWCNPISGHATLYWYQQILGQGPKLLIQFQNNGVVDDSQLPKDRFSAERLKGVDSTLKIQPAKLEDSAVYLCASSIGAGETQYFGPGTRLLVL.